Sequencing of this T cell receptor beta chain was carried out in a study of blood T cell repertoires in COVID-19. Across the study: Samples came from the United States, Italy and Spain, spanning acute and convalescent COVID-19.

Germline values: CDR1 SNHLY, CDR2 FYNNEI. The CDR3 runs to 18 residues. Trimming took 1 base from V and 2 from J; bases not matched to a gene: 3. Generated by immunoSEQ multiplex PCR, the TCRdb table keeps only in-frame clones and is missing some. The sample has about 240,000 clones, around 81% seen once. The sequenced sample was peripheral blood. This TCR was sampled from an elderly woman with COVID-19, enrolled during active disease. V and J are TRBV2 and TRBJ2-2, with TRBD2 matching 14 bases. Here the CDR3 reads CASSEGGLAGGNTGELFF. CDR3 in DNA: TGTGCCAGCAGTGAAGGAGGACTAGCGGGGGGAAACACCGGGGAGCTGTTTTTT.